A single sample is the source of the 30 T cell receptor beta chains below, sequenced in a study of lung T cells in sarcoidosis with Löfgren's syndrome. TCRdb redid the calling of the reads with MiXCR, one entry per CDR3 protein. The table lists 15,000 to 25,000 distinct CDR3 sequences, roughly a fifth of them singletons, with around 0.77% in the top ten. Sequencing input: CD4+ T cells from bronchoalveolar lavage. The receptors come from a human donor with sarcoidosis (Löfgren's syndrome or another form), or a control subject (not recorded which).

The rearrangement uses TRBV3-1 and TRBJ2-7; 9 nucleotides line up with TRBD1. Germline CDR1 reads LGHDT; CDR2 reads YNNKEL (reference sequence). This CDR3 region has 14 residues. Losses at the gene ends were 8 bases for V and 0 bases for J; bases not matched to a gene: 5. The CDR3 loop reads CASARDRVSYEQYF. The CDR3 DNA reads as TGTGCCAGCGCTCGGGACAGGGTCTCCTACGAGCAGTACTTC.

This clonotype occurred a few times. In DNA, the CDR3 is TGTGCCACCAGCAGAGATCGGGGATGGTATGGCTACACCTTC. Its translation is CATSRDRGWYGYTF. The chain links TRBV15 to TRBJ1-2; no reliable D call. The CDR3 extends over 14 amino acids. Germline V gives CDR1 LNHNV, CDR2 YYDKDF (reference sequence). With 0 bases removed from V and 5 bases from J, the gap between germline ends came to 10 bases.

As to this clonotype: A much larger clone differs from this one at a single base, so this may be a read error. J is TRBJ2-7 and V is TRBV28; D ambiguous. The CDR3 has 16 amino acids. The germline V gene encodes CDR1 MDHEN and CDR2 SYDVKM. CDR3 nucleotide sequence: TGTGCCAGCAGTCCCATTAGGTTTCAGGAGACCTACGAGCAGCACTTC. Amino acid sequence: CASSPIRFQETYEQHF.

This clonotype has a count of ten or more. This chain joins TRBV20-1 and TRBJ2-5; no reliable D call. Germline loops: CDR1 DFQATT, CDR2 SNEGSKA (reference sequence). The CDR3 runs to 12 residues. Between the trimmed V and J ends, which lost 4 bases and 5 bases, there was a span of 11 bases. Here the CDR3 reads CSATDRVETQYF. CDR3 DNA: TGCAGTGCTACCGACCGAGTCGAGACCCAGTACTTC.

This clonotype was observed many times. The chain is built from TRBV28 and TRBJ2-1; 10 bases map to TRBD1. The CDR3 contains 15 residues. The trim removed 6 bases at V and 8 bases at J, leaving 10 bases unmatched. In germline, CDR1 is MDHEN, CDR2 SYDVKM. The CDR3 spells CASSTAGTGAYEQFF. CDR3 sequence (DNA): TGTGCCAGCAGCACCGCCGGGACAGGGGCTTATGAGCAGTTCTTC.

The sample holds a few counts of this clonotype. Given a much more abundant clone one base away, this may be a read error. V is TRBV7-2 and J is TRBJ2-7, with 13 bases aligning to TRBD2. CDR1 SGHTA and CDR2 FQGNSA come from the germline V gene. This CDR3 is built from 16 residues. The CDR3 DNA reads TGTGCCAGCAACTTAGGGGGGACTAGCGGGATTTACGAGCAGTACTTC. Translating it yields CASNLGGTSGIYEQYF.

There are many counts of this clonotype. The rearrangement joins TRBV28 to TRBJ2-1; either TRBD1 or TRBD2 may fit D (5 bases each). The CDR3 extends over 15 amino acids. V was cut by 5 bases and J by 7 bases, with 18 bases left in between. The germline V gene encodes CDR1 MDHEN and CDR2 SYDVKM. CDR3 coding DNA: TGTGCCAGCAGTATACCCGGGACCCGTGGAAATGAGCAGTTCTTC. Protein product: CASSIPGTRGNEQFF.

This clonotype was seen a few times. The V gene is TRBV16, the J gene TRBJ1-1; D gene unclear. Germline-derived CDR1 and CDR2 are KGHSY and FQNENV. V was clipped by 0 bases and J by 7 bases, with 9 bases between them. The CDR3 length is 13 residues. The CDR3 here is CASSQSRGDEAFF. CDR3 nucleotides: TGTGCCAGCAGCCAATCGCGAGGCGATGAAGCTTTCTTT. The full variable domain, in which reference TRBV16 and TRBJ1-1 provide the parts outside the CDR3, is GEEVAQTPKHLVRGEGQKAKLYCAPIKGHSYVFWYQQVLKNEFKFLISFQNENVFDETGMPKERFSAKCLPNSPCSLEIQATKLEDSAVYFCASSQSRGDEAFFGQGTRLTVV.

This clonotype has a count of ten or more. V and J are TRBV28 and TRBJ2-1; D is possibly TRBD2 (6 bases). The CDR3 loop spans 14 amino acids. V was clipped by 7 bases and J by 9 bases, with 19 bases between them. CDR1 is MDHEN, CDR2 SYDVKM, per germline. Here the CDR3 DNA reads TGTGCCAGCACCCCCGGGGGTAGCAGGAGTGAGCAGTTCTTC. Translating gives CASTPGGSRSEQFF. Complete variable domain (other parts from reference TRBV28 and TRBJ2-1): DVKVTQSSRYLVKRTGEKVFLECVQDMDHENMFWYRQDPGLGLRLIYFSYDVKMKEKGDIPEGYSVSREKKERFSLILESASTNQTSMYLCASTPGGSRSEQFFGPGTRLTVL.

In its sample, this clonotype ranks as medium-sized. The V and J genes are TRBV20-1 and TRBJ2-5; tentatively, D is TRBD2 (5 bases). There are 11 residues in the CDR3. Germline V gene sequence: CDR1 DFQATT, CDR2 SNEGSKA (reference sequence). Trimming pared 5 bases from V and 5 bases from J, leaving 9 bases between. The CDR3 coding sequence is TGCAGTGCTGGTAGAGGGGAGACCCAGTACTTC. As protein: CSAGRGETQYF.

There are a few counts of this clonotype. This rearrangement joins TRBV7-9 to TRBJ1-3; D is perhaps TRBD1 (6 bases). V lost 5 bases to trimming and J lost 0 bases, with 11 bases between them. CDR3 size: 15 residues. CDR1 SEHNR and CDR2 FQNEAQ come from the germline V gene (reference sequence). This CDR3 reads CASSTTGTSGNTIYF. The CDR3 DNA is TGTGCCAGCAGCACTACAGGGACCTCTGGAAACACCATATATTTT.

Here the CDR3 reads CASSLGLAVGDTQYF. The CDR3 DNA is TGTGCCAGCAGCTTGGGACTAGCGGTTGGGGATACGCAGTATTTT. This chain joins TRBV5-6 and TRBJ2-3, with 9 bases fitting TRBD2. Trimming took 0 bases from V and 6 from J; bases not matched to a gene: 5. CDR1 and CDR2 (germline): SGHDT, YYEEEE. The CDR3 covers 15 residues.

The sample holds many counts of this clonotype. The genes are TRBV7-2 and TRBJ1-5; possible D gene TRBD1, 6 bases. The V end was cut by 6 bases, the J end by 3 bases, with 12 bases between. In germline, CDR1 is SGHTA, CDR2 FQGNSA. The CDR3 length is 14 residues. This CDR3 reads CASSTGFDNQPQHF. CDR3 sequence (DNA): TGTGCCAGCAGTACAGGGTTCGACAATCAGCCCCAGCATTTT.

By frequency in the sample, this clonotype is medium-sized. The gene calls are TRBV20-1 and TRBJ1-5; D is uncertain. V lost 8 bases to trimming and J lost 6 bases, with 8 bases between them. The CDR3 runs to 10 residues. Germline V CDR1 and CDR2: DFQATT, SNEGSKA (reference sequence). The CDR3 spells CSPCPQPQHF. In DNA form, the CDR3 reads TGCAGTCCTTGCCCTCAGCCCCAGCATTTT.

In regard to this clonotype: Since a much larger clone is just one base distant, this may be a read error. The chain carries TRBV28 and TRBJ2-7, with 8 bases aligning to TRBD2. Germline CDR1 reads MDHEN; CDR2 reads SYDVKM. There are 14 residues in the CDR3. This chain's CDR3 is CAGSLTSGDYEQYF. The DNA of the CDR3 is TGTGCCGGCAGCCTTACTAGCGGAGATTACGAGCAGTACTTC.

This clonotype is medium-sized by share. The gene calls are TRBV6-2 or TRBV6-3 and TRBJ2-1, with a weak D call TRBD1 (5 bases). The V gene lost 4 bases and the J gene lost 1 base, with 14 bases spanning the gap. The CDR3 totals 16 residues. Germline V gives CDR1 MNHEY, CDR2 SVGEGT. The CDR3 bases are TGTGCCAGCAGTTCTTGGAAGGGGCTATCCTACAATGAGCAGTTCTTC. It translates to CASSSWKGLSYNEQFF.

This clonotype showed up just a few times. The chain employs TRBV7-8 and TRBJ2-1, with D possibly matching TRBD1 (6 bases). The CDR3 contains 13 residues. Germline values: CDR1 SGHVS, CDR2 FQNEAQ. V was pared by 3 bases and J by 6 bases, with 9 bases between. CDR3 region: CASSFRGFNEQFF. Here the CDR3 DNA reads TGTGCCAGCAGCTTCAGGGGTTTCAATGAGCAGTTCTTC.

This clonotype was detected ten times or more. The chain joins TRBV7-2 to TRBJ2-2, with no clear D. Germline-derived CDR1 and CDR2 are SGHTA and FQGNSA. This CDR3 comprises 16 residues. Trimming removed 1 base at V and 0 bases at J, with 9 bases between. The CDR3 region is CASSLVPTTNTGELFF. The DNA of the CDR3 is TGTGCCAGCAGCTTAGTTCCGACAACGAACACCGGGGAGCTGTTTTTT.

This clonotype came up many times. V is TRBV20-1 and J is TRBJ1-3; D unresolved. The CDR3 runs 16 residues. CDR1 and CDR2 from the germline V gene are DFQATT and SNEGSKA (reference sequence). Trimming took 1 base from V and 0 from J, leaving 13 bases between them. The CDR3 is CSARAIREGSGNTIYF. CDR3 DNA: TGCAGTGCTAGAGCCATCCGGGAGGGCTCTGGAAACACCATATATTTT.

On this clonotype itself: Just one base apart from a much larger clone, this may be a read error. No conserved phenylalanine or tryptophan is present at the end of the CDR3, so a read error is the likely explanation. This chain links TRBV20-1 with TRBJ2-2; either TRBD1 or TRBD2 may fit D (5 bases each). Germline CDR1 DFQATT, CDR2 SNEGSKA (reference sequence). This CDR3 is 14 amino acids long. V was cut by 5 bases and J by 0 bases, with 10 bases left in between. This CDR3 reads CSARDATNTGELFL. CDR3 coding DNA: TGCAGTGCTCGGGACGCCACGAACACCGGGGAGCTGTTTCTT.

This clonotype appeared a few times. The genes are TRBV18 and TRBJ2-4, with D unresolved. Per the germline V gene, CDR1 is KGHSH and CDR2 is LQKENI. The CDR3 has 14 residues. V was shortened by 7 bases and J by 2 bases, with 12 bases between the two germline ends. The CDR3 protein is CASCRFGPKNIQYF. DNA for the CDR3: TGTGCCAGCTGTCGCTTCGGACCCAAAAACATTCAGTACTTC. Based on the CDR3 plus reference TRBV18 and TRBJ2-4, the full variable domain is NAGVMQNPRHLVRRRGQEARLRCSPMKGHSHVYWYRQLPEEGLKFMVYLQKENIIDESGMPKERFSAEFPKEGPSILRIQQVVRGDSAAYFCASCRFGPKNIQYFGAGTRLSVL.

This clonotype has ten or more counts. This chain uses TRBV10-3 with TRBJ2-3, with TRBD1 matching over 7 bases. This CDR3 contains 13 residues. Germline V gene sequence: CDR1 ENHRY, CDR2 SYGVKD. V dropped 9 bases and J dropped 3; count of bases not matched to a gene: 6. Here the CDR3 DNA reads TGTGCCATTGCGACAGGGCCTACAGATACGCAGTATTTT. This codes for CAIATGPTDTQYF.

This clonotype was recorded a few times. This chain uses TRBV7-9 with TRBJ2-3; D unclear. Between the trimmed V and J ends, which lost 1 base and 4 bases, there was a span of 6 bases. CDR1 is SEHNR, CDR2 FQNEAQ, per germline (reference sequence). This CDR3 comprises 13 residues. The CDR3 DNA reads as TGTGCCAGCAGCTTAGTCCCAGCAGATACGCAGTATTTT. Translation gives CASSLVPADTQYF.

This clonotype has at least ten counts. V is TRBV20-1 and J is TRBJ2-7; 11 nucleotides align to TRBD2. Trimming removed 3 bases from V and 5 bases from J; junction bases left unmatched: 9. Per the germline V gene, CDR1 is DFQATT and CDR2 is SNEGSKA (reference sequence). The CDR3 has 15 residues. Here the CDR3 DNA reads TGCAGTGCTAGCCGGCCGGCTAGCGGGAGGAACGAGCAGTACTTC. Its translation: CSASRPASGRNEQYF.

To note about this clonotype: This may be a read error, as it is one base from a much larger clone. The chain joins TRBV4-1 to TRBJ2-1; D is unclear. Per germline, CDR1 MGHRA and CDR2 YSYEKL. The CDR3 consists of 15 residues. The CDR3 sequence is CASSQDQSSYNGQFF. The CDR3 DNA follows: TGCGCCAGCAGCCAAGATCAGTCCAGCTACAATGGGCAGTTCTTC.

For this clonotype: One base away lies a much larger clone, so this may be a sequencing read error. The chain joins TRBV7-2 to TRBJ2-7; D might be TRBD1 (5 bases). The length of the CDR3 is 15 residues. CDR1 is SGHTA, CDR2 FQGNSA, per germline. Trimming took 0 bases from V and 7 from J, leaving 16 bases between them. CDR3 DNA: TGTGCCAGCAGCTTAGCGGGGCTCAGGGCCAGAGAGCAGTACTTC. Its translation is CASSLAGLRAREQYF.

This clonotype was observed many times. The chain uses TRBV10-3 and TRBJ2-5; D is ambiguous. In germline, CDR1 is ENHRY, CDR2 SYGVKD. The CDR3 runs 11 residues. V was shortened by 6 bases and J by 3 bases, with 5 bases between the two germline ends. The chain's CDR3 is CAISYKETQYF. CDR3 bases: TGTGCCATCAGCTACAAAGAGACCCAGTACTTC.

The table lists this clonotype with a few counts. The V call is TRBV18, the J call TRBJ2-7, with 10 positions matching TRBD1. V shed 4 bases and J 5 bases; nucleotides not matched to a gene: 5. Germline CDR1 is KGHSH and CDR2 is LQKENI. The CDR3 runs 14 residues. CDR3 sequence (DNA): TGTGCCAGCTCACTAGACAGGGGGCCAGACGAGCAGTACTTC. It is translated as CASSLDRGPDEQYF. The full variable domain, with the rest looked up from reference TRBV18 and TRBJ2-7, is NAGVMQNPRHLVRRRGQEARLRCSPMKGHSHVYWYRQLPEEGLKFMVYLQKENIIDESGMPKERFSAEFPKEGPSILRIQQVVRGDSAAYFCASSLDRGPDEQYFGPGTRLTVT.

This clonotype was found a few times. As DNA, the CDR3 is TGTGCCAGCAGCGTGGACACCCGGCGAACTAACTATGGCTACACCTTC. Protein: CASSVDTRRTNYGYTF. The gene calls are TRBV2 and TRBJ1-2; weak D call: TRBD1 (5 bases). Germline loops: CDR1 SNHLY, CDR2 FYNNEI. Trimming pared 6 bases from V and 0 bases from J, leaving 17 bases between. The CDR3 has 16 amino acids.

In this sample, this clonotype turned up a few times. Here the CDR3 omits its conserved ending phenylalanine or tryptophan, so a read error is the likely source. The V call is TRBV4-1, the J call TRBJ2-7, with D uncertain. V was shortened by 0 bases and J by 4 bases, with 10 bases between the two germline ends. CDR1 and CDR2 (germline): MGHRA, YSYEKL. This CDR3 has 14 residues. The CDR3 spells CASSQDLNKYEQYS. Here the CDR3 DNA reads TGCGCCAGCAGCCAAGATCTCAACAAATACGAGCAGTACTCC.